This T cell receptor (beta chain) derives from a study of graft-versus-host responses after intestinal transplantation. Study as a whole: Every recipient had anti-thymocyte globulin induction and about three years of tacrolimus plus steroids. Findings and limits, study-wide: Association was observed between peak circulating GvH clone levels and early post-transplant HvG declines.

Sequencing used immunoSEQ multiplex PCR; TCRdb keeps in-frame clones, though not all of them. The sample lists 23,000 or so clones, 40% occurring once. The length of the CDR3 is 13 residues. V was pared by 6 bases and J by 2 bases, with 10 bases between. Germline CDR1 and CDR2: SGHTA and FQGNSA. This clone came up a few times. The receptor was derived from a human patient who received an intestinal transplant. This material consisted of alloreactive CD4+ T cells from a mixed lymphocyte reaction culture, taken before intestinal transplant. Subset denoted: CFSE-low proliferating T cells sorted from roughly six-day pre-transplant mixed lymphocyte reaction (GvH or HvG direction). The rearrangement uses TRBV7-2 and TRBJ1-1; possible D gene TRBD1, 5 bases. The CDR3 is CASRLTGNTEAFF. The CDR3 nucleotides read TGTGCCAGCAGATTAACAGGTAACACTGAAGCTTTCTTT.